The rows below give T cell receptor beta chains drawn from one sample of a study of early T cells in non-severe SARS-CoV-2 infection. TCRdb analysed the 5' RACE reads with MiXCR anew, one entry per CDR3 protein. The sample comprises nearly 45,000 distinct CDR3 sequences, 11% of which are singletons, and more than 9.5% rests with the top ten. Sequenced sample: whole blood. Source of these receptors: an adult who was a healthcare worker with PCR-confirmed SARS-CoV-2 infection or an uninfected control (not recorded which). Both conserved end residues are part of each CDR3. The D gene is left open where the match is weak.

length	D	V	J	CDR3
16	-	TRBV7-6	TRBJ2-2	CASSQGAGMNTGELFF
14	TRBD2	TRBV15	TRBJ2-7	CATSRDQRGYEQYF
14	-	TRBV10-3	TRBJ2-7	CATHWTPSSYEQYF
13	-	TRBV12-5	TRBJ1-4	CASTWGQYEKLFF
15	TRBD1	TRBV5-6	TRBJ1-1	CASSLRDREGAEAFF
15	-	TRBV5-8	TRBJ1-6	CASSLVQGYNSPLHF
14	-	TRBV6-2/TRBV6-3	TRBJ2-3	CASSLDSSTDTQYF
14	-	TRBV5-6	TRBJ1-2	CASSLIAPNYGYTF
15	TRBD1	TRBV9	TRBJ2-7	CASSVGTGYSYEQYF
15	-	TRBV2	TRBJ2-7	CASSEAPRASYEQYF
17	-	TRBV10-3	TRBJ1-3	CAIRNWARPSSGNTIYF
14	-	TRBV2	TRBJ1-3	CASTATASGNTIYF
18	-	TRBV5-6	TRBJ2-6	CASSLAGQAISGANVLTF
15	TRBD2	TRBV7-2	TRBJ2-7	CASSSGLAGGHEQYF
12	-	TRBV30	TRBJ2-7	CAWSGDTYEQYF
15	-	TRBV9	TRBJ2-1	CASSVEPLGVYEQFF
13	TRBD1	TRBV27	TRBJ2-3	CASSHTGGDTQYF
12	-	TRBV25-1	TRBJ2-2	CASRLWDGELFF
15	TRBD1	TRBV5-1	TRBJ1-5	CASSTGTGGDQPQHF
16	TRBD1	TRBV27	TRBJ2-1	CASSSTGTEVYNEQFF
14	-	TRBV6-2/TRBV6-3	TRBJ2-5	CASSLGWYQETQYF
13	-	TRBV6-2/TRBV6-3	TRBJ2-7	CASSLDVIYEQYF
12	-	TRBV28	TRBJ1-5	CASSLQSQPQHF
13	-	TRBV6-2/TRBV6-3	TRBJ2-5	CASSTQGQETQYF
14	-	TRBV25-1	TRBJ2-7	CASREWTASFEQYF
13	TRBD1	TRBV29-1	TRBJ2-7	CSVQPQGVGEQYF
14	-	TRBV6-5	TRBJ1-1	CASSYGQMNTEAFF
13	-	TRBV3-1	TRBJ1-5	CASSQDRNQPQHF
14	-	TRBV9	TRBJ2-4	CASIMGIAKNIQYF
17	TRBD1	TRBV27	TRBJ1-5	CASSRNVDRGRSQPQHF
13	-	TRBV13	TRBJ1-4	CASGRQGNEKLFF
14	-	TRBV6-5	TRBJ1-1	CASYSPRRNTEAFF
14	-	TRBV10-1	TRBJ1-1	CASSAPGPGTEAFF
14	TRBD2	TRBV3-1	TRBJ2-5	CASSRLAIQETQYF
13	-	TRBV6-1	TRBJ2-6	CASTRTGANVLTF
16	-	TRBV30	TRBJ2-1	CAWSLRGGYSYNEQFF
13	TRBD1	TRBV20-1	TRBJ1-2	CSALPGTGYGYTF
15	-	TRBV7-2	TRBJ2-3	CASSPNTRIADTQYF
23	-	TRBV6-2/TRBV6-3	TRBJ1-5	CASSYSILLESRQGGRGNQPQHF
14	-	TRBV7-2	TRBJ1-1	CASSLGVEGRAAFF
14	-	TRBV3-1	TRBJ1-5	CASSQMAVNQPQHF
14	TRBD1	TRBV7-2	TRBJ2-7	CASSPGTGSYEQYF
14	-	TRBV19	TRBJ1-2	CASSIDLQGLGYTF
14	TRBD1	TRBV2	TRBJ1-2	CASRNEGQYVGYTF
17	-	TRBV28	TRBJ2-3	CASIPTSGKGGTDTQYF
13	-	TRBV6-1	TRBJ1-5	CASSPLWGQPQHF
13	TRBD1	TRBV4-3	TRBJ2-7	CASSRARGSEQYF
13	-	TRBV19	TRBJ2-3	CASGGGTTDTQYF
15	-	TRBV7-3	TRBJ1-2	CASSSRAQGDGGYTF
17	-	TRBV6-5	TRBJ2-7	CASSYSLKTSTVYEQYF